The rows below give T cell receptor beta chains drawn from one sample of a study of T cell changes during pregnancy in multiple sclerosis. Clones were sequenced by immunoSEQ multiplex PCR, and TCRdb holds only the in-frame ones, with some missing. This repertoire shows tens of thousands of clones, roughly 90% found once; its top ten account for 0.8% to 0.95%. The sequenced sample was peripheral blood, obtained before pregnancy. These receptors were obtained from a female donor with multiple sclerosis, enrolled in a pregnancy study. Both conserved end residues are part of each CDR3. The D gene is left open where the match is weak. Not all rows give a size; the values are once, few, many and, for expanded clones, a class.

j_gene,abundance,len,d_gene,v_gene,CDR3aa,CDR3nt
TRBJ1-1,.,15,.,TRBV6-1,CASRLHVTVNTEAFF,TGTGCCAGCAGGCTACATGTGACAGTGAACACTGAAGCTTTCTTT
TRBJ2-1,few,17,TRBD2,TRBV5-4,CASSTSSGRTTYNEQFF,TGTGCCAGCAGCACCTCTAGCGGGAGGACAACCTACAATGAGCAGTTCTTC
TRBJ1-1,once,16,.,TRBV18,CASSPPSTGPGTEAFF,TGTGCCAGCTCACCCCCCTCGACAGGTCCAGGCACTGAAGCTTTCTTT
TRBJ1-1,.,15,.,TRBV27,CASSLWVGGGTEAFF,TGTGCCAGCAGTTTATGGGTGGGAGGAGGCACTGAAGCTTTCTTT
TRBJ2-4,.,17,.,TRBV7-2,CASSLGQGGANRNIQYF,TGTGCCAGCAGCCTTGGGCAGGGGGGCGCTAATAGAAACATTCAGTACTTC
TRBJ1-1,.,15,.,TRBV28,CASSFFRLRNTEAFF,TGTGCCAGCAGTTTTTTCCGACTCAGGAACACTGAAGCTTTCTTT
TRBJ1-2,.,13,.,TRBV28,CASSTAGNYGYTF,TGTGCCAGCAGTACTGCAGGGAACTATGGCTACACCTTC
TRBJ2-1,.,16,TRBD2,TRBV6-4,CASSEASGGRPDEQFF,TGTGCCAGCAGTGAGGCTAGCGGGGGTCGCCCTGATGAGCAGTTCTTC
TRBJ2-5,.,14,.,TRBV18,CASSARGNQETQYF,TGTGCCAGCTCAGCGCGAGGCAACCAAGAGACCCAGTACTTC
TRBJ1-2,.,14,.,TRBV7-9,CASSLPGYDYGYTF,TGTGCCAGCAGCCTCCCAGGGTATGACTATGGCTACACCTTC
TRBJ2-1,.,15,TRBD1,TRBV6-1,CASSAWTGVNNEQFF,TGTGCCAGCAGTGCGTGGACAGGAGTCAACAATGAGCAGTTCTTC
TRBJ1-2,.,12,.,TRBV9,CASSVATGGYTF,TGTGCCAGCAGCGTAGCGACAGGAGGCTACACCTTC
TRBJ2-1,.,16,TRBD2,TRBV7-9,CASSLRLAGGQNEQFF,TGTGCCAGCAGCCTTAGACTAGCGGGGGGGCAAAATGAGCAGTTCTTC
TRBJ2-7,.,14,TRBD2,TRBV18,CASSPGTSGYEQYF,TGTGCCAGCTCTCCCGGGACTAGCGGATACGAGCAGTACTTC
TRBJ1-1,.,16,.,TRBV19,CASSHSDRPLNTEAFF,TGTGCCAGTAGTCATTCCGACAGGCCCTTGAACACTGAAGCTTTCTTT
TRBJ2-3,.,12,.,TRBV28,CASSHSTDTQYF,TGTGCCAGCAGCCACTCCACAGATACGCAGTATTTT
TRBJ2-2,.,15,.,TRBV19,CASSFTQAGTGELFF,TGTGCCAGTAGCTTCACGCAGGCGGGGACCGGGGAGCTGTTTTTT
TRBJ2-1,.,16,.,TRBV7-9,CASSLGLPEALNEQFF,TGTGCCAGCAGCTTAGGCCTCCCCGAAGCGCTCAATGAGCAGTTCTTC
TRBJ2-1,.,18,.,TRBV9,CASSVGGDIIIYYNEQFF,TGTGCCAGCAGCGTAGGAGGGGACATAATCATCTACTACAATGAGCAGTTCTTC
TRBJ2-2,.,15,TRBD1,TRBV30,CAGGGQGAFVGELFF,TGTGCGGGAGGAGGACAGGGGGCTTTCGTCGGGGAGCTGTTTTTT
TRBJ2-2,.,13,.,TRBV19,CASSIRGNGELFF,TGTGCCAGTAGTATTAGGGGGAACGGGGAGCTGTTTTTT